This TCR beta chain was sequenced in a study of vaccination effects on CD4 cells after COVID-19. Overall study context: Post-vaccine specimens were collected at a median of 72 days following the second dose.

The protocol was immunoSEQ multiplex PCR, while the TCRdb copy is restricted to in-frame clones and leaves out a portion. The data hold around 33,000 clones, with about four fifths observed a single time. In regard to this clone: Its antigen is not identified.

Viral peptide pools were used in the ViraFEST assay to expand antigen-specific CD4+ T cells, and sequencing came afterward. Having been cultured for 10 days, the cells underwent CD4+ T cell isolation. As their vaccination, participants received two doses of either BNT162b2 or mRNA-1273. Peptides at 10 ug/ml and IL-2 at 10 IU/ml were added to around 2 million PBMC per well. General study results and limits: Clones induced by infection and by vaccine showed marked clonal contraction late after vaccination.

The CDR3 totals 15 residues. Germline-derived CDR1 and CDR2 are SNHLY and FYNNEI. The V end was cut by 0 bases, the J end by 1 base, with 8 bases between. This sequence was found in a human donor who received a COVID-19 vaccine. Some clones in this sample may be carry-over from other donors' samples. The specimen was CD4+ T cells from PBMCs cultured with HCoV-NL63 spike peptides, collected after COVID-19 vaccination. The chain links TRBV2 to TRBJ2-3; tentative D call: TRBD2 (5 bases). CDR3 sequence (DNA): TGTGCCAGCAGTGAAGCACCGCGGGGCACAGATACGCAGTATTTT. It yields the protein CASSEAPRGTDTQYF.